This T cell receptor (beta chain) appears in the sequencing data of a study of T cells after yellow fever vaccination. MiXCR, applied by TCRdb to the 5' RACE reads, yields one record per CDR3 protein. Of under 70,000 distinct CDR3 sequences in the sample, more than 5.5% were seen once. Germline V gene data show CDR1 as MNHNS and CDR2 as SASEGT. Trimming removed 5 bases from V and 4 bases from J, with 16 bases in between. There are 15 residues in the CDR3. This clonotype was counted many times. The chain links TRBV6-1 to TRBJ2-3, with D possibly being TRBD1 or TRBD2 (6 bases each). The starting material was CD8+ T cells sorted from PBMCs, obtained on the day of the first yellow fever vaccination. This sequence originates from a man aged 18 to 35 who received the YFV17D yellow fever vaccine. The CDR3 region is CASSRRMRGADTQYF. The CDR3 DNA reads as TGTGCCAGCAGTCGTCGTATGAGGGGGGCAGATACGCAGTATTTT.